This TCR beta chain originates from a study of blood T cells in healthy people across ages. This CDR3 region has 13 residues. Germline CDR1 and CDR2: PRHDT and FYEKMQ (reference sequence). Findings and limits, study-wide: Not knowing donor CMV status may have confounded expanded clonotype changes.

As regards this clonotype: What it binds is not known. One end of the junction is discordant with germline, which a read error may explain.

PCR was performed a second time for roughly 7 to 12 cycles using a sample-barcoded 5' primer and a J-beta primer mix. TCRdb ran MiXCR on the 5' RACE reads and lists one entry per CDR3 protein. The data hold around 400,000 distinct CDR3 sequences, with approximately 52% observed a single time. This TCR was recovered from a man in his 60s in good health. This chain connects TRBV13 to TRBJ2-7, with D uncertain. Sequenced material: blood. This CDR3 reads CTSSQTDAREQYF. Here the CDR3 DNA reads TGTACCAGCAGCCAAACGGATGCGAGGGAGCAGTACTTC. The complete variable domain, with remaining parts taken from reference TRBV13 and TRBJ2-7, reads AAGVIQSPRHLIKEKRETATLKCYPIPRHDTVYWYQQGPGQDPQFLISFYEKMQSDKGSIPDRFSAQQFSDYHSELNMSSLELGDSALYFCTSSQTDAREQYFGPGTRLTVT.